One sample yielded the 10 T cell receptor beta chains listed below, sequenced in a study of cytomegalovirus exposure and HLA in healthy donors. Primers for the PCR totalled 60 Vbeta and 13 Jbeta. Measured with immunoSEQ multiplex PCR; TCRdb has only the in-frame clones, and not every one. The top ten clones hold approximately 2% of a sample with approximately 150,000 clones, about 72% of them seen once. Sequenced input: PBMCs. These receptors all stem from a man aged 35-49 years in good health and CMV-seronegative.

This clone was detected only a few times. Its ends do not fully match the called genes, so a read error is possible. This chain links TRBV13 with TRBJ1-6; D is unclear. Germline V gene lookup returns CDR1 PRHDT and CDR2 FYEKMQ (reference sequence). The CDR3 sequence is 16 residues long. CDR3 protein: CASSLGPGSGKVPLNF. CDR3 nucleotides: TGTGCCAGCAGCTTAGGGCCGGGTTCGGGTAAGGTGCCCCTCAACTTT.

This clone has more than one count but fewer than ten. CDR3 loop: CASSFTGQPTSYNYGYTF. The CDR3 DNA reads TGCGCCAGCAGCTTCACGGGACAGCCGACTTCTTATAACTATGGCTACACCTTC. The J gene is TRBJ1-2, the V gene TRBV5-1, with 7 positions matching TRBD1. This CDR3 has 18 residues. Trimming at V came to 2 bases and at J to 1 base, leaving 14 bases not matched to a gene. CDR1 SGHRS and CDR2 YFSETQ come from the germline V gene.

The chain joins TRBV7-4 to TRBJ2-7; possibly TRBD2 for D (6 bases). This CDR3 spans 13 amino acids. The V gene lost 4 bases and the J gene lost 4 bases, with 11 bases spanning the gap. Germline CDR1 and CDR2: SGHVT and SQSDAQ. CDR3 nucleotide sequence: TGTGCCAGCAGCTCAGGGACTGGGTACGAGCAGTACTTC. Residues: CASSSGTGYEQYF.

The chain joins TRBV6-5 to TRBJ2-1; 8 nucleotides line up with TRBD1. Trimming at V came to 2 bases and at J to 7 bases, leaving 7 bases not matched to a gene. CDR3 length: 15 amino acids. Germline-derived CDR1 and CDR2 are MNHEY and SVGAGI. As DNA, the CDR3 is TGTGCCAGCAGTTACGGCAGGGGGCGTCTTAATGAGCAGTTCTTC. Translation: CASSYGRGRLNEQFF.

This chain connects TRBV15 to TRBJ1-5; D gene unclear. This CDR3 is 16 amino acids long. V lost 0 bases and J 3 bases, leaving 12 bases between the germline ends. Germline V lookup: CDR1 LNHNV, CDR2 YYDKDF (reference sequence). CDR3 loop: CATSRDSGQLNQPQHF. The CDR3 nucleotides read TGTGCCACCAGCAGAGATAGTGGGCAGCTCAATCAGCCCCAGCATTTT.

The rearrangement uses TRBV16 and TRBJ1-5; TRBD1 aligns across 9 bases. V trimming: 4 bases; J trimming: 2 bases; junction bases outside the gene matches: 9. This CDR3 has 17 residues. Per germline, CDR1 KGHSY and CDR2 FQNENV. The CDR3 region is CASSLLGQGNGNQPQHF. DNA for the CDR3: TGTGCCAGCAGCCTATTAGGACAGGGGAATGGCAATCAGCCCCAGCATTTT.

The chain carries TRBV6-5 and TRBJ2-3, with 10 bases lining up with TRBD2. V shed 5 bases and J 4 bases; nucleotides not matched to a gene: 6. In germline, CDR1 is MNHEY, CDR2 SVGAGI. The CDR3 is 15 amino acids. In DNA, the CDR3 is TGTGCCAGCAGTCGGCTAGCGGGAGATTCAGATACGCAGTATTTT. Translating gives CASSRLAGDSDTQYF.

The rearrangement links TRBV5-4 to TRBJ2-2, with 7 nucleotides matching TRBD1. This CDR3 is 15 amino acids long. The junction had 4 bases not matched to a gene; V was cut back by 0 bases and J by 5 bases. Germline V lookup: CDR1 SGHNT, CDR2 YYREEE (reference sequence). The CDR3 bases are TGTGCCAGCAGCTTGGGGCAGGGGGTTACCGGGGAGCTGTTTTTT. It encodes CASSLGQGVTGELFF.

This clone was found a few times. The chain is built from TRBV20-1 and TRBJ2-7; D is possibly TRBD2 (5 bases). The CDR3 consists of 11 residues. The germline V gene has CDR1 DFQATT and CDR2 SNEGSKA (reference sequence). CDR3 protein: CSGKVVHEQYF. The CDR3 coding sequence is TGCAGCGGGAAAGTCGTCCACGAGCAGTACTTC.

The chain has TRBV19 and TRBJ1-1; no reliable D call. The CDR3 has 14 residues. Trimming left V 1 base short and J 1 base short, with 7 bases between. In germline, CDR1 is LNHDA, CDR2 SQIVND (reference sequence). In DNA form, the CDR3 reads TGTGCCAGTAGTATAGGGTACAGGAACACTGAAGCTTTCTTT. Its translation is CASSIGYRNTEAFF.